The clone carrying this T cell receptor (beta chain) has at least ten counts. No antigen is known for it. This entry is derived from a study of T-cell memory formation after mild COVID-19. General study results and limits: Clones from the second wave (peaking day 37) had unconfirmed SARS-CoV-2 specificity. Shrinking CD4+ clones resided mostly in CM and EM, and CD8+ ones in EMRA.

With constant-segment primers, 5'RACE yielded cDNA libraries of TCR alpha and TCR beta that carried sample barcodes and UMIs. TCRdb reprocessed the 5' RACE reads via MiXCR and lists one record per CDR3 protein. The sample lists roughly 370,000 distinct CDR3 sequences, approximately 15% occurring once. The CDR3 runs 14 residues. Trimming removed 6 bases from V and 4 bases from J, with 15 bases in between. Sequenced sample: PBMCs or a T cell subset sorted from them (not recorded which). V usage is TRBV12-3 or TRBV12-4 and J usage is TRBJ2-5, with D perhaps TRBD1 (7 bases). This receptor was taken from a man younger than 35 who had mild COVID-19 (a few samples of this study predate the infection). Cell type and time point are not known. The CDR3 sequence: CASSFSGGRETQYF. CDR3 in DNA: TGTGCCAGCAGCTTTTCAGGGGGGAGAGAGACCCAGTACTTC.